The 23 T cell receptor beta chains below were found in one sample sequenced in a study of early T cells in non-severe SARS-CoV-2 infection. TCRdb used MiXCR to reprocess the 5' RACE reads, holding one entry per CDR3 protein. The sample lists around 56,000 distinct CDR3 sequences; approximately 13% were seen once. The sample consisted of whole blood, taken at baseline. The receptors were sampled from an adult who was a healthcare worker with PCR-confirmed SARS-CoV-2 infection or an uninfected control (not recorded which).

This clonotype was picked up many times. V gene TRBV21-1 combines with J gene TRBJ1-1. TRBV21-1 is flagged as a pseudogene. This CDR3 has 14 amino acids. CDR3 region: CASNLGPCLRGAFF. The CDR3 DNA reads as TGTGCCAGCAATTTAGGGCCCTGCCTGAGGGGAGCTTTCTTT.

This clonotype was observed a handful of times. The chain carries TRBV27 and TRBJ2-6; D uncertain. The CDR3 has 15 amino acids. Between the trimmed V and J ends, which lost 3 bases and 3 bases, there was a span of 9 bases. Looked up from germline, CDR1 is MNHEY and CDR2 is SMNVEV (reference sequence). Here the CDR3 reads CASSLGAFGANVLTF. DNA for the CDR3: TGTGCCAGCAGTTTGGGTGCTTTTGGGGCCAACGTCCTGACTTTC.

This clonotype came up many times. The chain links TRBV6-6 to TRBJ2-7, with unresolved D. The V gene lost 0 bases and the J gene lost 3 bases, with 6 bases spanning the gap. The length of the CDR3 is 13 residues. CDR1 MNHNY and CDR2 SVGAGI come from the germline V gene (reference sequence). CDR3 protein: CASSYSYNYEQYF. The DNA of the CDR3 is TGTGCCAGCAGTTACTCCTATAACTACGAGCAGTACTTC.

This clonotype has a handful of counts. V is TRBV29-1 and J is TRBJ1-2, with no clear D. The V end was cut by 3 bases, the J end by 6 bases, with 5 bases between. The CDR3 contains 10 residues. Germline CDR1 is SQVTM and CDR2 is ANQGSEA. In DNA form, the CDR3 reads TGCAGCGTTGACACGGATGGCTACACCTTC. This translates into CSVDTDGYTF.

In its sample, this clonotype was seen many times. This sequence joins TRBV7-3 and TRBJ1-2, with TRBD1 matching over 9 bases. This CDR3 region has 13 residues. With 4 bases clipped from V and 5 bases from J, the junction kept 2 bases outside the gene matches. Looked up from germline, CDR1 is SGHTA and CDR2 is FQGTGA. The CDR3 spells CASSSTGGYGYTF. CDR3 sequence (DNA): TGTGCCAGCAGCTCGACAGGGGGGTATGGCTACACCTTC.

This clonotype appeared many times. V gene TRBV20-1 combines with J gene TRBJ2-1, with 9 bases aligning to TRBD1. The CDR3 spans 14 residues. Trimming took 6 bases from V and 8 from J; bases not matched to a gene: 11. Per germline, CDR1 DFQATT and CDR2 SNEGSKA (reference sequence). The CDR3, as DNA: TGCAGTGCCCTCCAACGGACAGGGGAGCATGAGCAGTTCTTC. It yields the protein CSALQRTGEHEQFF.

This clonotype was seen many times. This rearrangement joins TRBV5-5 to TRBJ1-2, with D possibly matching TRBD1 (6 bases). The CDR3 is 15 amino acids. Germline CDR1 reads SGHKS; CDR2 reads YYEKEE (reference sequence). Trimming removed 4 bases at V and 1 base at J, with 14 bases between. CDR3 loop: CASSPPGHLNYGYTF. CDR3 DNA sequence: TGTGCCAGCAGCCCGCCGGGACATCTTAACTATGGCTACACCTTC. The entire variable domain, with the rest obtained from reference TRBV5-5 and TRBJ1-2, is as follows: DAGVTQSPTHLIKTRGQQVTLRCSPISGHKSVSWYQQVLGQGPQFIFQYYEKEERGRGNFPDRFSARQFPNYSSELNVNALLLGDSALYLCASSPPGHLNYGYTFGSGTRLTVV.

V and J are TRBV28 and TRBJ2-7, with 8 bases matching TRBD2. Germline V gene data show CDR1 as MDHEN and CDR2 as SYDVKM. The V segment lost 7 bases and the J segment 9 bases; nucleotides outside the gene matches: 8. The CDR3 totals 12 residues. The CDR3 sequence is CASMGTRMSQYF. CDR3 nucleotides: TGTGCCAGCATGGGGACTAGGATGTCGCAGTACTTC.

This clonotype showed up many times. Written as DNA, the CDR3 is TGTGCCACCAGTGACTCCAAAGGACTAGCGAGTGAGCAGTACTTC. This translates into CATSDSKGLASEQYF. This sequence joins TRBV24-1 and TRBJ2-7, with 9 bases matching TRBD2. Germline V gene lookup returns CDR1 KGHDR and CDR2 SFDVKD. The CDR3 has 15 residues. V was clipped by 4 bases and J by 7 bases; unmatched bases: 10.

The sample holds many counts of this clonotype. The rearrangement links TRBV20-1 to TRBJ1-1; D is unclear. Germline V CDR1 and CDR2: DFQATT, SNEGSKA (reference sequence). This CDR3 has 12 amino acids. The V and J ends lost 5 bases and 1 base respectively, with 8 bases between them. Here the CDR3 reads CSASRQNTEAFF. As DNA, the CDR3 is TGCAGTGCTTCAAGACAGAACACTGAAGCTTTCTTT.

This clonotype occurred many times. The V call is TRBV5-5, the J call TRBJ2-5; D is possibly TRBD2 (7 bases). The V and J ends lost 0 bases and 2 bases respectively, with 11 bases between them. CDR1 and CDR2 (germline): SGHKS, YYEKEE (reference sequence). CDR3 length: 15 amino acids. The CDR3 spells CASSLAGGLQETQYF. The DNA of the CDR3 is TGTGCCAGCAGCTTGGCGGGGGGCCTTCAAGAGACCCAGTACTTC.

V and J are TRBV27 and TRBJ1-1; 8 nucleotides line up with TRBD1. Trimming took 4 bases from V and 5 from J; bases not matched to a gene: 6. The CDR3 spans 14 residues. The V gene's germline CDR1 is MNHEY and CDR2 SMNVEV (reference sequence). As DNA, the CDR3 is TGTGCCAGCAGTTCCCAGGGGGCGCAAACTGAAGCTTTCTTT. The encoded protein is CASSSQGAQTEAFF.

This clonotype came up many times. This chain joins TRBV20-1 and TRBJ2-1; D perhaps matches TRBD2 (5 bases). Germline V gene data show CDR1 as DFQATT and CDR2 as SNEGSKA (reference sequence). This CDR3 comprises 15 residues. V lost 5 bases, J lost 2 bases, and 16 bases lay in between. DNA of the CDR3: TGCAGTGCTGGCAGTGCGGACTGGACCTACAATGAGCAGTTCTTC. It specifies CSAGSADWTYNEQFF.

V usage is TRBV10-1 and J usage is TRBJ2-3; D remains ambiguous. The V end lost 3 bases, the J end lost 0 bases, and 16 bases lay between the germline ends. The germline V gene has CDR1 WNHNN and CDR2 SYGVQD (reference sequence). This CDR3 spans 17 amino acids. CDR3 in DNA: TGCGCCAGCAGTGAATCAGGCGCGGCTCGAAGCACAGATACGCAGTATTTT. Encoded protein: CASSESGAARSTDTQYF.

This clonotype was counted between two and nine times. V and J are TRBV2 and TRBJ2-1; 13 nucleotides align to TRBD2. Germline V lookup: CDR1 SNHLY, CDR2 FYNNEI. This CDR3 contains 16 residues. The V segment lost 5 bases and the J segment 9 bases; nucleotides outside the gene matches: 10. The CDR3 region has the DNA TGTGCCAGCAGTTGGGGACTAGCGGGGCGGCGTGCTGAGCAGTTCTTC. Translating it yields CASSWGLAGRRAEQFF.

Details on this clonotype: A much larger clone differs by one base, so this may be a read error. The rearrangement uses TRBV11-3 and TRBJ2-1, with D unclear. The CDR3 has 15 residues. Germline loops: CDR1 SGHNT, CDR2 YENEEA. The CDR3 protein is CTSSPGRRGYNEQFF. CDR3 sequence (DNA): TGTACCAGCAGCCCCGGACGGAGAGGATACAATGAGCAGTTCTTC.

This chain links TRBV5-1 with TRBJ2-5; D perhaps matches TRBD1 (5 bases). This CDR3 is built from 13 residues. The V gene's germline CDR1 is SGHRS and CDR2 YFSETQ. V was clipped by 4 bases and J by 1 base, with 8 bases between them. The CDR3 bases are TGCGCCAGCAGCAAAGGGGTCCAAGAGACCCAGTACTTC. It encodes CASSKGVQETQYF.

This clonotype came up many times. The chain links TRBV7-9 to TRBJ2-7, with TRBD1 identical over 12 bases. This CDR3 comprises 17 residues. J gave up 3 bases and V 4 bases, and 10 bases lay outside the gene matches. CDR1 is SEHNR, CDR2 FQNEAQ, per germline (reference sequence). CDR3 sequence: CASSSLRDRGLNYEQYF. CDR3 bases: TGTGCCAGCAGCTCACTCCGGGACAGGGGGCTTAACTACGAGCAGTACTTC.

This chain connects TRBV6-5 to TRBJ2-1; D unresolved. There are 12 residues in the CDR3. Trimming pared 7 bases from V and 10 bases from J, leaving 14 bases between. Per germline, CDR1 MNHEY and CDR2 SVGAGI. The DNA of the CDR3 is TGTGCCAGCACCGGAGCAGGCCTAGAGCAGTTCTTC. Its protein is CASTGAGLEQFF.

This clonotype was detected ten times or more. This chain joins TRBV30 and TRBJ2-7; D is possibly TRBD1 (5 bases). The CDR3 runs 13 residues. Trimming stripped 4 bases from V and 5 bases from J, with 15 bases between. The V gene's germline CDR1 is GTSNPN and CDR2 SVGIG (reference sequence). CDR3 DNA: TGTGCCTGGACAGGGTTCACACCTAACGAGCAGTACTTC. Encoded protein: CAWTGFTPNEQYF.

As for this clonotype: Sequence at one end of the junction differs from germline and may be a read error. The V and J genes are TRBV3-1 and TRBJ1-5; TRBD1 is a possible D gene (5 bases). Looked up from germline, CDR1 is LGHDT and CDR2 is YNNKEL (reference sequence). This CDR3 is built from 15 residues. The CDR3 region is CASNQSHGDYQPQHF. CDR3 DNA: TGTGCCAGCAACCAATCGCATGGGGACTATCAGCCCCAGCATTTT.

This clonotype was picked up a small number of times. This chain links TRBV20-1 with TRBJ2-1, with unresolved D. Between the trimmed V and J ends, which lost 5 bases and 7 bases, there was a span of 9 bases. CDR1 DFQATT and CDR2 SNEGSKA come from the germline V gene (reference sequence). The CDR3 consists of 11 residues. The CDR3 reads CSAPSWNEQFF. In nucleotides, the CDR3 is TGCAGTGCTCCTAGTTGGAATGAGCAGTTCTTC.

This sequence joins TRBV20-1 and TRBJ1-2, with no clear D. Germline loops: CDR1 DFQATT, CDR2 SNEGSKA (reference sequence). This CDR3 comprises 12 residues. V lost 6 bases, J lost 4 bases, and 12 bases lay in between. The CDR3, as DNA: TGCAGTGCCGGAGAGGGCGGCTATGGCTACACCTTC. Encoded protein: CSAGEGGYGYTF.